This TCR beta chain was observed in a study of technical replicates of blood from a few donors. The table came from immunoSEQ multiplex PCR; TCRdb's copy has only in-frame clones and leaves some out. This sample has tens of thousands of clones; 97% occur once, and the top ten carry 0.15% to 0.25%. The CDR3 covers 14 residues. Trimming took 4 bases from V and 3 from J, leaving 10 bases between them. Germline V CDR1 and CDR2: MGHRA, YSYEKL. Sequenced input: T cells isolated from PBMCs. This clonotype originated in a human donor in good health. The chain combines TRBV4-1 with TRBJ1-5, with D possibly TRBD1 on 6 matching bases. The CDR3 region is CASSLQGLNQPQHF. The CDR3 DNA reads TGCGCCAGCAGCCTACAGGGTCTCAATCAGCCCCAGCATTTT.